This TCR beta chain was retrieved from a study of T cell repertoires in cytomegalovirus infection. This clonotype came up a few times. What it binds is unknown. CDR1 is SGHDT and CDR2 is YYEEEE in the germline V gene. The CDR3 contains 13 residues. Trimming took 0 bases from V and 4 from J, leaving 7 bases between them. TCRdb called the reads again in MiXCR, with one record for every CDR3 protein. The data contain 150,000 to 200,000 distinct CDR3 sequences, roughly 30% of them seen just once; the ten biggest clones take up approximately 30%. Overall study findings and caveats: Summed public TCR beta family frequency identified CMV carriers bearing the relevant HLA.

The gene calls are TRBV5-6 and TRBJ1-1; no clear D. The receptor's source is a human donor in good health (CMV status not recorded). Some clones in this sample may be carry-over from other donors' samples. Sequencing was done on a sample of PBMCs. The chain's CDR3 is CASSLGHRTEAFF. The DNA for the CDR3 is TGTGCCAGCAGCTTGGGACACCGCACTGAAGCTTTCTTT. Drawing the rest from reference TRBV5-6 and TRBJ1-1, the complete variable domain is DAGVTQSPTHLIKTRGQQVTLRCSPKSGHDTVSWYQQALGQGPQFIFQYYEEEERQRGNFPDRFSGHQFPNYSSELNVNALLLGDSALYLCASSLGHRTEAFFGQGTRLTVV.